Listed below are T cell receptor beta chains from one sample, sequenced in a study of T-cell reconstitution after alpha-beta-depleted transplantation in children. TCRdb reanalysed the PCR reads using MiXCR and keeps one entry per CDR3 protein. Here the sample spans some 400,000 distinct CDR3 sequences, about a fifth being singletons. The sequences come from PBMCs from the stem cell graft donor, collected from the stem cell graft. The receptors come from a human donor who donated a stem cell graft to a child with acute myeloid leukemia. Each CDR3 is given with its conserved first and last residue. Each record gives: clone size, J gene, V gene, D gene, CDR3 DNA, CDR3 protein. The D gene is left open where the match is weak. Clone size is shown for a subset of rows, as once, few, many or a class of expanded clone.

abundance: NA; j_gene: TRBJ1-5; v_gene: TRBV28; d_gene: NA; CDR3nt: TGTGCTTCAGGGAGGGATAGCAATCAGCCCCAGCATTTT; CDR3aa: CASGRDSNQPQHF
abundance: few; j_gene: TRBJ2-7; v_gene: TRBV28; d_gene: TRBD2; CDR3nt: TGTGCCAGCAGGGCCAGCGGGGGTATCTCCTACGAGCAGTACTTC; CDR3aa: CASRASGGISYEQYF
abundance: NA; j_gene: TRBJ2-1; v_gene: TRBV29-1; d_gene: NA; CDR3nt: TGCAGCGTTCCCCGACTTGGTGGAGACAATGAGCAGTTCTTC; CDR3aa: CSVPRLGGDNEQFF
abundance: NA; j_gene: TRBJ1-2; v_gene: TRBV7-2; d_gene: NA; CDR3nt: TGTGCCAGCAGCCCCAGTCCAACAGGGCGAGGAAACTATGGCTACACCTTC; CDR3aa: CASSPSPTGRGNYGYTF
abundance: few; j_gene: TRBJ2-1; v_gene: TRBV5-1; d_gene: TRBD2; CDR3nt: TGCGCCAGCAGCCGCTTACTAGCGGAATCCTACAATGAGCAGTTCTTC; CDR3aa: CASSRLLAESYNEQFF
abundance: few; j_gene: TRBJ1-1; v_gene: TRBV7-2; d_gene: NA; CDR3nt: TGTGCCAGCAGCTTAGTTCGGGATGGCACTGAAGCTTTCTTT; CDR3aa: CASSLVRDGTEAFF
abundance: many; j_gene: TRBJ2-1; v_gene: TRBV12-3/TRBV12-4; d_gene: NA; CDR3nt: TGTGCCAGCTGGACATCGGGAAGGAATGAGCAGTTCTTC; CDR3aa: CASWTSGRNEQFF
abundance: NA; j_gene: TRBJ1-5; v_gene: TRBV15; d_gene: NA; CDR3nt: TGTGCCACCAGCAGAGAAACGCCCCTATACAATCAGCCCCAGCATTTT; CDR3aa: CATSRETPLYNQPQHF
abundance: NA; j_gene: TRBJ1-5; v_gene: TRBV29-1; d_gene: TRBD1; CDR3nt: TGCAGCGTTGGGGGGACAGATCAGCCCCAGCATTTT; CDR3aa: CSVGGTDQPQHF
abundance: few; j_gene: TRBJ1-2; v_gene: TRBV29-1; d_gene: TRBD1; CDR3nt: TGCAGCGTTGTCACAGGGGACGGGTCCAGCTATGGCTACACCTTC; CDR3aa: CSVVTGDGSSYGYTF
abundance: NA; j_gene: TRBJ2-7; v_gene: TRBV28; d_gene: TRBD2; CDR3nt: TGTGCCAGCAGTGCCACCAGACTAGCGGCGATTCTTAGGGAGCAGTACTTC; CDR3aa: CASSATRLAAILREQYF
abundance: NA; j_gene: TRBJ2-3; v_gene: TRBV4-2; d_gene: NA; CDR3nt: TGTGCCAGCAGCCAAGAGATTAGCGGAGATACGCAGTATTTT; CDR3aa: CASSQEISGDTQYF
abundance: NA; j_gene: TRBJ2-1; v_gene: TRBV13; d_gene: NA; CDR3nt: TGTGCCAGCAGCTCCCTAGGGGGACTCAGCTCCTACAATGAGCAGTTCTTC; CDR3aa: CASSSLGGLSSYNEQFF
abundance: many; j_gene: TRBJ2-3; v_gene: TRBV4-1; d_gene: TRBD2; CDR3nt: TGCGCCAGCAGCCAAGAAGTAGCGGGTACTAGCACAGATACGCAGTATTTT; CDR3aa: CASSQEVAGTSTDTQYF
abundance: NA; j_gene: TRBJ2-7; v_gene: TRBV27; d_gene: TRBD1; CDR3nt: TGTGCCAGCAGTGAGCGACAGGGGGTATACGAGCAGTACTTC; CDR3aa: CASSERQGVYEQYF
abundance: many; j_gene: TRBJ1-2; v_gene: TRBV10-3; d_gene: NA; CDR3nt: TGTGCCATCAGTGAAGAGAGGGAGAGGGTCTATGGCTACACCTTC; CDR3aa: CAISEERERVYGYTF
abundance: NA; j_gene: TRBJ2-1; v_gene: TRBV11-2; d_gene: TRBD2; CDR3nt: TGTGCCAGCAGCTTAGGAGGGACTAGCGGGGGGAGCTCCTACAATGAGCAGTTCTTC; CDR3aa: CASSLGGTSGGSSYNEQFF
abundance: many; j_gene: TRBJ2-7; v_gene: TRBV29-1; d_gene: NA; CDR3nt: TGCAGCGGCGCGATAGGGTTGGACGAGCAGTACTTC; CDR3aa: CSGAIGLDEQYF
abundance: many; j_gene: TRBJ1-4; v_gene: TRBV12-3/TRBV12-4; d_gene: NA; CDR3nt: TGTGCCAGCAGTCAGACACGCGGGCCTGAAAAACTGTTTTTT; CDR3aa: CASSQTRGPEKLFF
abundance: NA; j_gene: TRBJ2-1; v_gene: TRBV11-2; d_gene: TRBD2; CDR3nt: TGTGCCAGCAGCGACCCGGGACTAGCATTCTACAATGAGCAGTTCTTC; CDR3aa: CASSDPGLAFYNEQFF
abundance: few; j_gene: TRBJ2-7; v_gene: TRBV5-1; d_gene: NA; CDR3nt: TGCGCCAGCAGCTGGAGTGGGAGCACCTACGAGCAGTACTTC; CDR3aa: CASSWSGSTYEQYF
abundance: NA; j_gene: TRBJ1-1; v_gene: TRBV28; d_gene: NA; CDR3nt: TGTGCCAGCAGCAGATACAGGGTAGGAGGGAACACTGAAGCTTTCTTT; CDR3aa: CASSRYRVGGNTEAFF
abundance: NA; j_gene: TRBJ2-3; v_gene: TRBV20-1; d_gene: TRBD2; CDR3nt: TGCAGTGCTAGACCCATTACTAGCGCAGAAGATACGCAGTATTTT; CDR3aa: CSARPITSAEDTQYF
abundance: NA; j_gene: TRBJ2-1; v_gene: TRBV12-3/TRBV12-4; d_gene: NA; CDR3nt: TGTGCCAGCAGTGGCTTTGAGCAGTTCTTC; CDR3aa: CASSGFEQFF
abundance: many; j_gene: TRBJ1-2; v_gene: TRBV20-1; d_gene: NA; CDR3nt: TGCAGTGCTAGAGTGGTAGGCTACACCTTC; CDR3aa: CSARVVGYTF
abundance: few; j_gene: TRBJ1-6; v_gene: TRBV20-1; d_gene: TRBD1; CDR3nt: TGCAGTGCTAGAGTAAACAGGGGAATAGCACCCCTCCACTTT; CDR3aa: CSARVNRGIAPLHF
abundance: NA; j_gene: TRBJ1-1; v_gene: TRBV4-2; d_gene: NA; CDR3nt: TGTGCCAGCAGCCAAGATCTCGTCAGGGGCACTGAAGCTTTCTTT; CDR3aa: CASSQDLVRGTEAFF
abundance: NA; j_gene: TRBJ2-1; v_gene: TRBV6-1; d_gene: NA; CDR3nt: TGTGCCAGCACCAAGAAGTGGGGTCTAGGGGTGGGGAATGAGCAGTTCTTC; CDR3aa: CASTKKWGLGVGNEQFF
abundance: few; j_gene: TRBJ1-6; v_gene: TRBV7-9; d_gene: NA; CDR3nt: TGTGCCAGCAGCTTAGTAGGAGATTCACCCCTCCACTTT; CDR3aa: CASSLVGDSPLHF
abundance: NA; j_gene: TRBJ2-1; v_gene: TRBV2; d_gene: NA; CDR3nt: TGTGCCAGCAGTTCCGGGATTCACTACAATGAGCAGTTCTTC; CDR3aa: CASSSGIHYNEQFF
abundance: many; j_gene: TRBJ2-1; v_gene: TRBV6-5; d_gene: TRBD2; CDR3nt: TGTGCCAGCAGTCTGGGACTATTCAATGAGCAGTTCTTC; CDR3aa: CASSLGLFNEQFF
abundance: many; j_gene: TRBJ2-4; v_gene: TRBV20-1; d_gene: TRBD2; CDR3nt: TGCAGTGCTAGCAAGTCTAGCGGAGCCAAAAACATTCAGTACTTC; CDR3aa: CSASKSSGAKNIQYF
abundance: many; j_gene: TRBJ2-1; v_gene: TRBV12-3/TRBV12-4; d_gene: NA; CDR3nt: TGTGCCAGCAGTCCCGGACAGACGGAGTTTGAGCAGTTCTTC; CDR3aa: CASSPGQTEFEQFF
abundance: many; j_gene: TRBJ2-1; v_gene: TRBV19; d_gene: TRBD2; CDR3nt: TGTGCCAGTAGTACTAGCGGCTACAATGAGCAGTTCTTC; CDR3aa: CASSTSGYNEQFF
abundance: NA; j_gene: TRBJ2-7; v_gene: TRBV11-2; d_gene: TRBD2; CDR3nt: TGTGCCAGCAGCTTAATCAAAACTAGCGGGAGTTATGGTTCGTACGAGCAGTACTTC; CDR3aa: CASSLIKTSGSYGSYEQYF
abundance: few; j_gene: TRBJ1-4; v_gene: TRBV6-5; d_gene: NA; CDR3nt: TGTGCCAGGGTATTGAATGAAAAACTGTTTTTT; CDR3aa: CARVLNEKLFF
abundance: NA; j_gene: TRBJ2-3; v_gene: TRBV21-1; d_gene: NA; CDR3nt: TGTGCCAGCGCGACTCCGAGGGGCAGGCGAGGGGATACGCAGTATTTT; CDR3aa: CASATPRGRRGDTQYF
abundance: few; j_gene: TRBJ1-6; v_gene: TRBV7-2; d_gene: NA; CDR3nt: TGTGCCAGCAGCTTAAGGGGGGCGCGTAGTAATTCACCCCTCCACTTT; CDR3aa: CASSLRGARSNSPLHF
abundance: NA; j_gene: TRBJ2-2; v_gene: TRBV12-3/TRBV12-4; d_gene: TRBD2; CDR3nt: TGTGCCAGCAGCGAGGGAGGGAGCACCGGGGAGCTGTTTTTT; CDR3aa: CASSEGGSTGELFF
abundance: NA; j_gene: TRBJ2-1; v_gene: TRBV27; d_gene: TRBD2; CDR3nt: TGTGCCAGCAGTTTATATCGGGAGGGTGAGCAGTTCTTC; CDR3aa: CASSLYREGEQFF
abundance: NA; j_gene: TRBJ2-1; v_gene: TRBV10-3; d_gene: NA; CDR3nt: TGTGCCATCGGGACGGGAGAAACTTCCAATGAGCAGTTCTTC; CDR3aa: CAIGTGETSNEQFF
abundance: NA; j_gene: TRBJ2-1; v_gene: TRBV7-9; d_gene: NA; CDR3nt: TGTGCCAGCAGCTTAGCCATGGGGCAGGGGAGCAATGAGCAGTTCTTC; CDR3aa: CASSLAMGQGSNEQFF
abundance: NA; j_gene: TRBJ2-1; v_gene: TRBV5-1; d_gene: NA; CDR3nt: TGCGCCAGCAGCTTGTCATTACAGGTTGAGGAGCAGTTCTTC; CDR3aa: CASSLSLQVEEQFF
abundance: many; j_gene: TRBJ2-7; v_gene: TRBV9; d_gene: TRBD2; CDR3nt: TGTGCCAGCAGCGTAGGAACGGAGGAAGCGGGAGATAACGAGCAGTACTTC; CDR3aa: CASSVGTEEAGDNEQYF
abundance: few; j_gene: TRBJ2-3; v_gene: TRBV5-1; d_gene: NA; CDR3nt: TGCGCCAGCAGCTCGGGCTATTTAGGAGGGCCAGATACGCAGTATTTT; CDR3aa: CASSSGYLGGPDTQYF
abundance: few; j_gene: TRBJ2-1; v_gene: TRBV7-6; d_gene: NA; CDR3nt: TGTGCCAGCAGGGGCACAGGGCTCCATGAGCAGTTCTTC; CDR3aa: CASRGTGLHEQFF
abundance: few; j_gene: TRBJ2-1; v_gene: TRBV20-1; d_gene: NA; CDR3nt: TGCAGTGCTAGAGTTTTGGCGCCGGGACTCTTAAATGAGCAGTTCTTC; CDR3aa: CSARVLAPGLLNEQFF
abundance: NA; j_gene: TRBJ2-7; v_gene: TRBV19; d_gene: NA; CDR3nt: TGTGCCAGTAGTATAGATGGCGGCAGATCCTACGAGCAGTACTTC; CDR3aa: CASSIDGGRSYEQYF
abundance: NA; j_gene: TRBJ2-1; v_gene: TRBV7-6; d_gene: TRBD2; CDR3nt: TGTGCCAGCAGCTTAGCGAGCGGGAGATCGAATGAGCAGTTCTTC; CDR3aa: CASSLASGRSNEQFF
abundance: few; j_gene: TRBJ2-1; v_gene: TRBV20-1; d_gene: NA; CDR3nt: TGCAGTGCTCCAGAGTTGGGGGGCGCGCGAAATGAGCAGTTCTTC; CDR3aa: CSAPELGGARNEQFF
abundance: many; j_gene: TRBJ2-1; v_gene: TRBV18; d_gene: NA; CDR3nt: TGTGCCAGCTCACCAGTGAGGAACAATGAGCAGTTCTTC; CDR3aa: CASSPVRNNEQFF
abundance: NA; j_gene: TRBJ2-7; v_gene: TRBV14; d_gene: NA; CDR3nt: TGTGCCAGCAGCCAAGATGCACGGGCCCTGTCCTACGAGCAGTACTTC; CDR3aa: CASSQDARALSYEQYF
abundance: few; j_gene: TRBJ1-1; v_gene: TRBV11-2; d_gene: NA; CDR3nt: TGTGCCAGCAGCTCTTACCGGGGAGGGATGAACACTGAAGCTTTCTTT; CDR3aa: CASSSYRGGMNTEAFF
abundance: few; j_gene: TRBJ2-7; v_gene: TRBV20-1; d_gene: TRBD2; CDR3nt: TGCAGTGCTAGCATGGGGACTAGGCTCTACGAGCAGTACTTC; CDR3aa: CSASMGTRLYEQYF